The T cell receptor beta chain under discussion was sequenced for a study of T cells in Graves' hyperthyroidism and ophthalmopathy. Study at large: Upon initial diagnosis and before any treatment, peripheral blood was collected.

The sample holds a few counts of this clonotype. The ends were cut back, 6 bases at V and 1 base at J, with 10 bases in the middle. The CDR3 has 13 amino acids. The hyperthyroidism was newly diagnosed and had lasted under 2 months; the patients were aged 18 to 65. Patients were excluded for uncontrolled infection, other autoimmune disease, pregnancy or lactation. The PBMCs were sourced from fresh peripheral blood (approximately 9 ml). The investigators amplified TCR beta CDR3 regions from RNA transcripts. TCR CDR3 underwent first-round RT-PCR with the HTBI primer set. TCRdb processed the multiplex PCR reads anew with MiXCR; each CDR3 protein has one entry. This sample has a few hundred thousand distinct CDR3 sequences, with around a quarter found just once.

This chain links TRBV12-3 or TRBV12-4 with TRBJ2-7; possible D gene TRBD1, 5 bases. The sequenced sample was blood. The sequence was collected from a man over 45 with Graves' hyperthyroidism. CDR3 coding DNA: TGTGCCAGCAGAAATACAGGTTCCTACGAGCAGTACTTC. As protein: CASRNTGSYEQYF.